The clone carrying this T cell receptor (beta chain) was observed once. The antigen remains unidentified. Sequence at one end of the junction differs from germline and may be a read error. Germline V CDR1 and CDR2: MGHRA, YSYEKL. The CDR3 length is 15 residues. The data belong to a study of T cell repertoires in cytomegalovirus infection. TCRdb ran MiXCR on the reads and lists one entry per CDR3 protein. The sample lists about 770,000 distinct CDR3 sequences, approximately 32% occurring once. This sequence originates from a human donor in good health (CMV status not recorded). Some clones in this sample may be carry-over from other donors' samples. The sequencing used cultured CD8+ T cells from PBMCs, collected from culture after CMV antigen stimulation. The chain employs TRBV4-1 and TRBJ2-2; D not certain. In nucleotides, the CDR3 is TGTGCCAGCAGCCAAGATACAGCTTTTACCGGGGAGCTGTTTTTT. Encoded protein: CASSQDTAFTGELFF.